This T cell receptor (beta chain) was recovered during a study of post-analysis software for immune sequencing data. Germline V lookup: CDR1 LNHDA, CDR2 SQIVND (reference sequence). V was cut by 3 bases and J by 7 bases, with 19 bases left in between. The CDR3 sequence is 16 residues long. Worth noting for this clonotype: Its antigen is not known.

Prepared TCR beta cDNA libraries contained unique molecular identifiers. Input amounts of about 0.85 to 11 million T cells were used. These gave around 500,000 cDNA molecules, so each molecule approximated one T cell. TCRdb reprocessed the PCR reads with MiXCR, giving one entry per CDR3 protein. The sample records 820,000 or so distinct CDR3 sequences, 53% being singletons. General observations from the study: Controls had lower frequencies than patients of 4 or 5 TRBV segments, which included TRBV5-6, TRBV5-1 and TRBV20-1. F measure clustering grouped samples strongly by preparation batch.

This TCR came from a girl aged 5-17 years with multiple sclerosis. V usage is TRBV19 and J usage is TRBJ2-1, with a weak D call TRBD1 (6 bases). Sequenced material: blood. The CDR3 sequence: CASSMGAVQGANEQFF. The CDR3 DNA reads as TGTGCCAGTAGTATGGGGGCGGTTCAGGGCGCAAATGAGCAGTTCTTC.